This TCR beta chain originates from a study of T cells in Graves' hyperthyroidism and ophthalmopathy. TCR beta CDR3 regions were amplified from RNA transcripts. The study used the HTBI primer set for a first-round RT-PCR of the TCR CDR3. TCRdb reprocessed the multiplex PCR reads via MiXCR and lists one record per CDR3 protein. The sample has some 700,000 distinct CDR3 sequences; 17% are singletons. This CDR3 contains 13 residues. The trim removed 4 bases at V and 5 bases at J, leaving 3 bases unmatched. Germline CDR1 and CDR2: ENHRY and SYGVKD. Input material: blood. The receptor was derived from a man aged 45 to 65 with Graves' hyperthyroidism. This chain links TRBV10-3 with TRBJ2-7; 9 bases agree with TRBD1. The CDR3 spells CAISGGQGDEQYF. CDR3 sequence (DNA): TGTGCCATCAGTGGGGGACAGGGTGACGAGCAGTACTTC.